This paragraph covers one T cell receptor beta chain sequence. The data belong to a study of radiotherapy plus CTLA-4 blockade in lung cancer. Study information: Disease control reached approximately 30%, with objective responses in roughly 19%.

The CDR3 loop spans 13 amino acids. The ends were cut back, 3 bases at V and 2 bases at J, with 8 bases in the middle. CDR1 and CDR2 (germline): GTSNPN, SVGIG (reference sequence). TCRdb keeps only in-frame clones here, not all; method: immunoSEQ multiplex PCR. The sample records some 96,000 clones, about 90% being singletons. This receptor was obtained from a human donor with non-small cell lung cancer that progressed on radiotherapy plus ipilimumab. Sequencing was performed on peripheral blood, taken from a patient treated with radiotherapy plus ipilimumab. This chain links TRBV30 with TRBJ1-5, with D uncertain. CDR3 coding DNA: TGTGCCTGGAGACAGAAAGGCAATCAGCCCCAGCATTTT. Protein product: CAWRQKGNQPQHF.